This section outlines one TCR beta chain sequence together with its context. Its specificity is unknown. This specimen comes from a study of CD8+ T cells in alopecia areata. The study, taken as a whole, reports: Within the top 100, expanded CD8+ clones significantly decreased with tofacitinib, as did scalp clonality.

CDR1 and CDR2 (germline): SGHAT, FQNNGV. Trimming pared 1 base from V and 10 bases from J, leaving 11 bases between. The CDR3 loop spans 12 amino acids. Treatment noted: oral pan-JAK inhibitor, 5-10 mg twice daily. TCR sequencing used cDNA made by reverse transcription of extracted RNA. Sequenced by immunoSEQ multiplex PCR; TCRdb stores in-frame clones only, minus some. This sample carries 160,000 or so clones, 65% of them seen once, and the ten largest clones take about 0.94%. This sequence joins TRBV11-2 and TRBJ2-7, with D tentatively TRBD2 (6 bases). Specimen: CD4+ T cells sorted from blood, collected at week 4, from a patient treated with tofacitinib. The source is a human donor with alopecia areata. Here the CDR3 DNA reads TGTGCCAGCAGCTTAGCGCGGGGAGGACAGTACTTC. It codes for CASSLARGGQYF.